The present T cell receptor (beta chain) was sequenced within a study of post-analysis software for immune sequencing data. V was pared by 4 bases and J by 2 bases, with 13 bases between. The CDR3 runs to 14 residues. Germline CDR1 SGHKS, CDR2 YYEKEE (reference sequence). Study-wide points: About five TRBV segments occurring more often in patients than controls included TRBV5-6, TRBV5-1 and TRBV20-1.

As to this clonotype: What it binds is not known.

Prepared TCR beta cDNA libraries contained unique molecular identifiers. Each CDR3 protein gets one entry after TCRdb re-called the PCR reads with MiXCR. The sample has about 540,000 distinct CDR3 sequences; roughly 34% are singletons. The sequence came from a girl under 18 with multiple sclerosis. Sequencing was performed on blood. J is TRBJ2-7 and V is TRBV5-5; D is unclear. The CDR3 spells CASSGNLMAYEQYV. Written as DNA, the CDR3 is TGTGCCAGCAGCGGCAATCTGATGGCCTACGAGCAGTACGTC.